A single sample is the source of the 11 T cell receptor beta chains below, sequenced in a study of blood T cell repertoires in COVID-19. Profiled with immunoSEQ multiplex PCR; TCRdb holds only in-frame clones, not every one. The sample records 300,000 to 450,000 clones, 85% being singletons. The sequencing input was peripheral blood. The receptors shown here come from a woman younger than 35 with acute or convalescent COVID-19.

The V call is TRBV4-2, the J call TRBJ2-1; maybe TRBD2 (6 bases). The V end was cut by 0 bases, the J end by 2 bases, with 14 bases between. The V gene's germline CDR1 is LGHNA and CDR2 YNFKEQ. This CDR3 region has 17 residues. The DNA for the CDR3 is TGTGCCAGCAGCCAAGATCCCTTAGCGGCCCCCTACAATGAGCAGTTCTTC. Residues: CASSQDPLAAPYNEQFF.

The genes are TRBV5-8 and TRBJ2-1, with D possibly being TRBD1 (5 bases). The V and J ends lost 0 bases and 4 bases respectively, with 8 bases between them. The CDR3 contains 14 residues. Per the germline V gene, CDR1 is SGHTS and CDR2 is YDEGEE. CDR3 protein: CASSLARVYNEQFF. CDR3 DNA sequence: TGTGCCAGCAGCTTGGCCAGGGTTTACAATGAGCAGTTCTTC.

This clone has just a few counts. The chain carries TRBV7-2 and TRBJ1-4, with a possible D match to TRBD1 (5 bases). This CDR3 is built from 15 residues. Germline CDR1 reads SGHTA; CDR2 reads FQGNSA. The ends were cut back, 6 bases at V and 5 bases at J, with 16 bases in the middle. CDR3 region: CASRSPTVENEKLFF. CDR3 DNA: TGTGCCAGCAGGTCCCCGACAGTAGAAAATGAAAAACTGTTTTTT. Filled out from reference TRBV7-2 and TRBJ1-4, the complete variable domain reads GAGVSQSPSNKVTEKGKDVELRCDPISGHTALYWYRQSLGQGLEFLIYFQGNSAPDKSGLPSDRFSAERTGGSVSTLTIQRTQQEDSAVYLCASRSPTVENEKLFFGSGTQLSVL.

This clone was counted once. The chain couples TRBV24-1 to TRBJ2-3; 10 nucleotides match TRBD2. J was trimmed by 3 bases and V by 3 bases; bases with no gene match: 5. This CDR3 comprises 16 residues. From germline, CDR1 is KGHDR and CDR2 SFDVKD. The CDR3 DNA reads TGTGCCACCAGTGATCCCGAGCGGGGGGGGACAGATACGCAGTATTTT. Translation gives CATSDPERGGTDTQYF.

DNA for the CDR3: TGTGCCAGCAGCCATACATGGGGCCTCGGAAACACCATATATTTT. It is translated as CASSHTWGLGNTIYF. The V gene is TRBV5-5, the J gene TRBJ1-3; TRBD1 might be the D (5 bases). Trimming removed 4 bases at V and 4 bases at J, with 15 bases between. This CDR3 region has 15 residues. CDR1 and CDR2 (germline): SGHKS, YYEKEE (reference sequence).

This clone appeared once. The rearrangement joins TRBV29-1 to TRBJ1-2; TRBD1 matches at 9 bases. Germline lookup yields CDR1 SQVTM and CDR2 ANQGSEA. This CDR3 region has 15 residues. Unmatched junction bases numbered 9, after V lost 6 bases and J lost 1 base. The DNA of the CDR3 is TGCAGCGTCGGGCCCTGGGACAGGGATAACTATGGCTACACCTTC. The encoded protein is CSVGPWDRDNYGYTF.

This clone was seen a single time. This chain links TRBV9 with TRBJ2-7; TRBD2 agrees at 10 bases. This CDR3 region has 15 residues. J was trimmed by 5 bases and V by 3 bases; bases with no gene match: 8. CDR1 is SGDLS, CDR2 YYNGEE, per germline. DNA for the CDR3: TGTGCCAGCAGCGCCAATAGCGGGAGGAATGACGAGCAGTACTTC. It yields the protein CASSANSGRNDEQYF.

The V gene is TRBV11-2, the J gene TRBJ1-5; TRBD1 aligns across 9 bases. J was trimmed by 5 bases and V by 2 bases; bases with no gene match: 10. The CDR3 is 17 residues long. Per germline, CDR1 SGHAT and CDR2 FQNNGV. This CDR3 reads CASSLSETGQGDQPQHF. CDR3 sequence (DNA): TGTGCCAGCAGCTTAAGTGAGACGGGACAGGGCGATCAGCCCCAGCATTTT.

J is TRBJ1-2 and V is TRBV19, with D uncertain. The germline V gene has CDR1 LNHDA and CDR2 SQIVND (reference sequence). The V end was cut by 2 bases, the J end by 2 bases, with 12 bases between. The CDR3 is 15 amino acids. Here the CDR3 reads CASSITRVVNYGYTF. Written as DNA, the CDR3 is TGTGCCAGTAGTATAACTCGGGTCGTCAACTATGGCTACACCTTC. Drawing the rest from reference TRBV19 and TRBJ1-2, the complete variable domain is DGGITQSPKYLFRKEGQNVTLSCEQNLNHDAMYWYRQDPGQGLRLIYYSQIVNDFQKGDIAEGYSVSREKKESFPLTVTSAQKNPTAFYLCASSITRVVNYGYTFGSGTRLTVV.

This chain uses TRBV4-1 with TRBJ2-5; 9 nucleotides match TRBD1. Looked up from germline, CDR1 is MGHRA and CDR2 is YSYEKL. Trimming at V came to 2 bases and at J to 4 bases, leaving 14 bases not matched to a gene. CDR3 length: 18 amino acids. DNA of the CDR3: TGCGCCAGCAGCCAACCATCCGAACAGGGGGCGGTTAGAGAGACCCAGTACTTC. It yields the protein CASSQPSEQGAVRETQYF.

This clone has at least ten counts. The chain links TRBV5-4 to TRBJ1-6, with 11 bases aligning to TRBD1. Germline V gene sequence: CDR1 SGHNT, CDR2 YYREEE (reference sequence). This CDR3 has 14 amino acids. J lost 5 bases, V lost 5 bases, and 0 bases had no gene match. For the CDR3, the DNA is TGTGCCAGCAGGGGACAGGGGGATAATTCACCCCTCCACTTT. Protein product: CASRGQGDNSPLHF. The full variable domain, with the rest looked up from reference TRBV5-4 and TRBJ1-6, is ETGVTQSPTHLIKTRGQQVTLRCSSQSGHNTVSWYQQALGQGPQFIFQYYREEENGRGNFPPRFSGLQFPNYSSELNVNALELDDSALYLCASRGQGDNSPLHFGNGTRLTVT.